This T cell receptor beta chain was retrieved from a study of shared clonotypes between healthy human individuals. General study points: Shared clonotypes: roughly 4.5% naive CD4, roughly 4% naive CD8, about 2.2% memory CD4, roughly 0.4% memory CD8. How much donors shared clonotypes was expected to be affected by sequencing depth. Rarefaction showed sorted-subset sequencing was incomplete despite large depth.

The CDR3 length is 15 residues. V was cut by 2 bases and J by 1 base, with 10 bases left in between. Germline V gives CDR1 LNHDA, CDR2 SQIVND (reference sequence). Original data processing: ImmunoSEQ output held junction-only sequences without quality scores, so filtering differed. The method was immunoSEQ multiplex PCR; TCRdb's version includes in-frame clones alone and lacks a portion of them. D and trimming were read from the DNA, whereas the V and J calls and clone size are those reported in that table. Seen here are some 2,500,000 clones, around 93% observed once, and the top ten hold about 0.36%. Of note for this clone: Its antigen remains unidentified.

The sample consisted of naive CD4+ T cells from PBMCs. Subset reported: CD45RA+ positively selected. The sequence came from a man aged 18 to 30 in good health. Some clones in this sample may be carry-over from other donors' samples. V gene TRBV19 combines with J gene TRBJ2-3; D not certain. The CDR3 nucleotides read TGTGCCAGTAGTATAAGGGCCCCGGGCACAGATACGCAGTATTTT. As protein: CASSIRAPGTDTQYF.